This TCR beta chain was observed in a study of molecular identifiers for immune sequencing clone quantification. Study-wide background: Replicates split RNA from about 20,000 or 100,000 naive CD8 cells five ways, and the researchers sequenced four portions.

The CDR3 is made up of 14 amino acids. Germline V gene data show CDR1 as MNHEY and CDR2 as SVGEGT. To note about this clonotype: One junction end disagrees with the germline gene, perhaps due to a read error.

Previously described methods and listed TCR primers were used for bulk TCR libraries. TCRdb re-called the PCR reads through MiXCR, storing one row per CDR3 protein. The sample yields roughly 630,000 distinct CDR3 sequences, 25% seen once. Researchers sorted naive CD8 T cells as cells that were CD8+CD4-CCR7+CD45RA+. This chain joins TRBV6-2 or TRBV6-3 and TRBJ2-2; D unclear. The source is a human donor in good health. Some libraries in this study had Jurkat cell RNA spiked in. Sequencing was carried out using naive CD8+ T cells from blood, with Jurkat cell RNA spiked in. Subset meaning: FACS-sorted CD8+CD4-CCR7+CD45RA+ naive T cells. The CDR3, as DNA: TGTGCCGGCAGTTTTTACTCCGGGACCGGGGAGCTGTTTTTT. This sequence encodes CAGSFYSGTGELFF.